The T cell receptor (beta chain) described here comes from a study of OX40 agonist ivuxolimab in advanced cancers. About the study: Mean age 60 years, range about 23 to 79; around 80% male. Antecedent anti-PD-1, anti-PD-L1 or anti-CTLA-4 therapy was permissible, with approximately 44% having received some. Study observations and caveats: The study observed clonal expansion of CD4+ and CD8+ blood T cells by week 6 at 0.1 to 3.0 mg/kg. Some patients who did not respond also had low normalized T-cell clonal expansion.

A remark on this clone: Its antigen is still unknown.

Generated by immunoSEQ multiplex PCR, the TCRdb table keeps only in-frame clones and is missing some. The sample records some 100,000 clones, more than 85% being singletons. Per germline, CDR1 ENHRY and CDR2 SYGVKD. There are 13 residues in the CDR3. The V end was cut by 4 bases, the J end by 3 bases, with 9 bases between. This chain connects TRBV10-3 to TRBJ1-1; D not certain. The source material was CD4+ or CD8+ T cells sorted from blood, sampled in a trial of the OX40 agonist ivuxolimab. This clonotype was obtained from an adult with an advanced solid tumor such as melanoma, head and neck, liver or kidney cancer. This CDR3 is CAISARGYTEAFF. The CDR3 DNA is TGTGCCATCAGTGCACGGGGATACACTGAAGCTTTCTTT.